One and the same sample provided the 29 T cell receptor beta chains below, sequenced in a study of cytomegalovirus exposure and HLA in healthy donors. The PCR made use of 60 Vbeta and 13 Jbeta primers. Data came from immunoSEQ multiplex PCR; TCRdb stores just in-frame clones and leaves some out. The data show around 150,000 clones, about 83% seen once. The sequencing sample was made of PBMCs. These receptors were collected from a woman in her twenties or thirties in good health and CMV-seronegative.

CDR3 nucleotides: TGTGCCAGCATTTGGGACAGGGTGGCCGGGGAGCTGTTTTTT. It translates to CASIWDRVAGELFF. The chain employs TRBV21-1 and TRBJ2-2; the D call of TRBD1 is as the table states it, not checked on the DNA. TRBV21-1 is designated a pseudogene. The CDR3 loop spans 14 amino acids.

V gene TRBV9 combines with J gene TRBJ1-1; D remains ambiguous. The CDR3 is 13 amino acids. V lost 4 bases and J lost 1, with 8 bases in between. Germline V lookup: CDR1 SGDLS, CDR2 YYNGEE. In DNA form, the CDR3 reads TGTGCCAGCAGCCCGCTAACGAACACTGAAGCTTTCTTT. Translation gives CASSPLTNTEAFF.

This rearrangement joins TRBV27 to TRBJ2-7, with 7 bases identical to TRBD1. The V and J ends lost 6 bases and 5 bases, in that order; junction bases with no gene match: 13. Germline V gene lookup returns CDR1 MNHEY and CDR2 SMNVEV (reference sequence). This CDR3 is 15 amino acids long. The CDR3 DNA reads TGTGCCAGCAGCCCTCGGGGACAGACTGGCGACGAGCAGTACTTC. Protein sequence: CASSPRGQTGDEQYF.

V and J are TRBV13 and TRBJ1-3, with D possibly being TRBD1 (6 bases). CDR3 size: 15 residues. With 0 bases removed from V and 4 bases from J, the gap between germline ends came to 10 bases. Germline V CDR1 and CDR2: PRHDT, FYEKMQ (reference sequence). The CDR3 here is CASSLGGGAGNTIYF. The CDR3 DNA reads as TGTGCCAGCAGCTTAGGCGGGGGGGCCGGAAACACCATATATTTT.

CDR3 nucleotide sequence: TGTGCCAGCAGCTTAGGAGGGTTGGCCACTGAAGCTTTCTTT. It codes for CASSLGGLATEAFF. The chain combines TRBV11-3 with TRBJ1-1; D gene unclear. The length of the CDR3 is 14 residues. V was pared by 1 base and J by 4 bases, with 10 bases between. CDR1 and CDR2 (germline): SGHNT, YENEEA.

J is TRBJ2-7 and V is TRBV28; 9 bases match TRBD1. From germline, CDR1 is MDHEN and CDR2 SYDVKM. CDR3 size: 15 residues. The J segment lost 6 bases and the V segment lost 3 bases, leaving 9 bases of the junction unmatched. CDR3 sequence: CASSFAGTGIGEQYF. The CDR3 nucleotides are TGTGCCAGCAGTTTTGCCGGGACAGGGATTGGCGAGCAGTACTTC.

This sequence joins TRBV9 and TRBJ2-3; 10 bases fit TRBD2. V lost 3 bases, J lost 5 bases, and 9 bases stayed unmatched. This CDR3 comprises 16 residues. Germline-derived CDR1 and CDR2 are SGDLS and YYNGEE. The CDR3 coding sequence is TGTGCCAGCAGCGCCCGAGCGGGGGGGCCGGAAGATACGCAGTATTTT. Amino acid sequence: CASSARAGGPEDTQYF.

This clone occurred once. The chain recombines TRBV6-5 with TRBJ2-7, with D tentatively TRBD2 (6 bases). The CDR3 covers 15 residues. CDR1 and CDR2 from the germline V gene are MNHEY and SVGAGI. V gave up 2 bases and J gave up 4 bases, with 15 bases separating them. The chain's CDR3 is CASSYLSGGLYEQYF. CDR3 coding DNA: TGTGCCAGCAGTTACCTGTCCGGGGGATTATACGAGCAGTACTTC.

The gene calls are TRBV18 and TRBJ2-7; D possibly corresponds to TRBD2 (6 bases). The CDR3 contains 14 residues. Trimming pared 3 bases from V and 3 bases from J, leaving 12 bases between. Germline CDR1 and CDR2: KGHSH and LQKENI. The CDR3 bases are TGTGCCAGCTCACCGGATGGGCGGGGCTACGAGCAGTACTTC. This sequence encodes CASSPDGRGYEQYF.

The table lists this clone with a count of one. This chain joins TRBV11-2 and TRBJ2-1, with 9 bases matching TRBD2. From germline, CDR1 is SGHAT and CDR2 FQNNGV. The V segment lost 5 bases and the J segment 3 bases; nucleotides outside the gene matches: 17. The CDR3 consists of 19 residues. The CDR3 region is CASSPQAITRGGNYNEQFF. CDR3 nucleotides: TGTGCCAGCAGCCCCCAGGCCATTACGCGGGGGGGCAACTACAATGAGCAGTTCTTC.

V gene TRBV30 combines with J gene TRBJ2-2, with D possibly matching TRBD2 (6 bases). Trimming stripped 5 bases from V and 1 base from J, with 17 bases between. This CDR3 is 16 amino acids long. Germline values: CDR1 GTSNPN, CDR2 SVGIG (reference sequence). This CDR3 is CAWPPPAGGNTGELFF. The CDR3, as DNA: TGTGCCTGGCCCCCCCCGGCCGGGGGGAACACCGGGGAGCTGTTTTTT.

CDR3 protein: CASSLAGIAGGTYEQYF. The CDR3 bases are TGCGCCAGCAGCCTCGCTGGAATAGCGGGAGGAACCTACGAGCAGTACTTC. The V and J genes are TRBV4-1 and TRBJ2-7; TRBD2 agrees at 10 bases. The CDR3 has 17 amino acids. The V gene's germline CDR1 is MGHRA and CDR2 YSYEKL. V shed 4 bases, J shed 2 bases, and the junction held 11 bases outside the gene matches.

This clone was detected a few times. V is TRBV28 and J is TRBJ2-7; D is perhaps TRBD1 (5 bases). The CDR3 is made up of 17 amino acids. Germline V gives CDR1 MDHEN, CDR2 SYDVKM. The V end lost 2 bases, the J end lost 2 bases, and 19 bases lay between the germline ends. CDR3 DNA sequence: TGTGCCAGCAGTTTAACAGGATGGCCAAGGATGGCCTACGAGCAGTACTTC. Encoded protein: CASSLTGWPRMAYEQYF.

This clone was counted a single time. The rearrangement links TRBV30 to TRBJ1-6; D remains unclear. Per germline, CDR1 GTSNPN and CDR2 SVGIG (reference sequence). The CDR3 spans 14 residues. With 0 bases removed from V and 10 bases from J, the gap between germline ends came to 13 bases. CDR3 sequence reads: CAWSVRHEGSPLHF. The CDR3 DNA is TGTGCCTGGAGTGTACGTCACGAGGGCTCACCCCTCCACTTT.

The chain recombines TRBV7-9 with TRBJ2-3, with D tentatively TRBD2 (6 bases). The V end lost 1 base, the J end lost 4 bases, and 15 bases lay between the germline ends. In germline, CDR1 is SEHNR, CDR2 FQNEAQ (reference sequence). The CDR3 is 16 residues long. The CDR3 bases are TGTGCCAGCAGCTTAGGAATGGGGGGACCATCAGATACGCAGTATTTT. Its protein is CASSLGMGGPSDTQYF.

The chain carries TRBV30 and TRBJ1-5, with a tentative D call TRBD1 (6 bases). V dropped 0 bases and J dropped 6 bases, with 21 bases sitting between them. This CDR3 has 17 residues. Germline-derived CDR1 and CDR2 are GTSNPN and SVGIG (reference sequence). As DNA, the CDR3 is TGTGCCTGGAGTGTACAACGGGGGGGCTTGTTAGGTCAGCCCCAGCATTTT. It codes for CAWSVQRGGLLGQPQHF. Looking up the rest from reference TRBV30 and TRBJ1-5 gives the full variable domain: SQTIHQWPATLVQPVGSPLSLECTVEGTSNPNLYWYRQAAGRGLQLLFYSVGIGQISSEVPQNLSASRPQDRQFILSSKKLLLSDSGFYLCAWSVQRGGLLGQPQHFGDGTRLSIL.

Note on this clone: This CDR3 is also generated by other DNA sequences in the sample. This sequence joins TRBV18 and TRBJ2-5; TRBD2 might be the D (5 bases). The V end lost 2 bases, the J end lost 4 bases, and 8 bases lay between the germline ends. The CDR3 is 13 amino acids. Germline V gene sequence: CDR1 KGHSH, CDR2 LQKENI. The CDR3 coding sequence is TGTGCCAGCTCACCATCTCGGGGAGAGACCCAGTACTTC. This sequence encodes CASSPSRGETQYF.

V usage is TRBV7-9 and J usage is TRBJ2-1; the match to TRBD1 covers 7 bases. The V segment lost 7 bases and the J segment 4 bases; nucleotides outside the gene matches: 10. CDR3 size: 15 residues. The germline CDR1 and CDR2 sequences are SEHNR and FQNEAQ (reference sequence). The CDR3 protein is CASNAPTGYYNEQFF. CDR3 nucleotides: TGTGCCAGCAACGCCCCGACAGGGTATTACAATGAGCAGTTCTTC.

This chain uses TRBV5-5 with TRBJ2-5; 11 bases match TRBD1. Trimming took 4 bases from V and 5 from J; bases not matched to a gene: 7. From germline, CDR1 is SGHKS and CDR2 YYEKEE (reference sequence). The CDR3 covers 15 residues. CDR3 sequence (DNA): TGTGCCAGCAGCAAGGACAGGGGGCGCCTGGAGACCCAGTACTTC. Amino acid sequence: CASSKDRGRLETQYF.

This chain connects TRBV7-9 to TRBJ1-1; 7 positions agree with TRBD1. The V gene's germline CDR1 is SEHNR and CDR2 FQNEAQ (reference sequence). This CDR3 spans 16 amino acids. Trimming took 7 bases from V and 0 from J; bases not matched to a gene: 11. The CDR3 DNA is TGTGCCAGCATCAAGGGCCAGGGGGTCATGAACACTGAAGCTTTCTTT. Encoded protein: CASIKGQGVMNTEAFF.

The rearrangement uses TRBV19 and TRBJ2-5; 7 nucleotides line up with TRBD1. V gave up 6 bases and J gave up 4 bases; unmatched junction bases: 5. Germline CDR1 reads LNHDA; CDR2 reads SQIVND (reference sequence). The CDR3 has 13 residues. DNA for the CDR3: TGTGCCAGTAGGAAGACAGGGCCAGAGACCCAGTACTTC. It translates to CASRKTGPETQYF.

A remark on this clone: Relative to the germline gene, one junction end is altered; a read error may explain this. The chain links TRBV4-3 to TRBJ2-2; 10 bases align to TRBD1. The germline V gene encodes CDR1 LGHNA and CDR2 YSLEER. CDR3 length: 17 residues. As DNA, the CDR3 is TGCGCCAGCAGCGAAAGCGTGGGACAGGGGAACACCGGGGGGCTGTTTTTT. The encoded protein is CASSESVGQGNTGGLFF.

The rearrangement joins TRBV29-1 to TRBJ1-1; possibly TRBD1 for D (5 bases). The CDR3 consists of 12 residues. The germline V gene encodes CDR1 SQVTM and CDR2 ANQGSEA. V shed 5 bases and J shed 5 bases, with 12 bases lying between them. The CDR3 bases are TGCAGCGTTTTATTGGGGGGTACTGAAGCTTTCTTT. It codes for CSVLLGGTEAFF. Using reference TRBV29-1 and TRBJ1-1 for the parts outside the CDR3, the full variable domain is SAVISQKPSRDICQRGTSLTIQCQVDSQVTMMFWYRQQPGQSLTLIATANQGSEATYESGFVIDKFPISRPNLTFSTLTVSNMSPEDSSIYLCSVLLGGTEAFFGQGTRLTVV.

The CDR3 loop reads CASSIGLHLGQYF. The DNA of the CDR3 is TGTGCCAGCAGCATTGGACTTCACCTTGGGCAGTACTTC. The rearrangement links TRBV7-2 to TRBJ2-7; possible D gene TRBD2, 5 bases. The CDR3 is 13 amino acids. CDR1 is SGHTA, CDR2 FQGNSA, per germline. Trimming shortened V by 5 bases and J by 9 bases, and 17 bases separated the two germline ends.

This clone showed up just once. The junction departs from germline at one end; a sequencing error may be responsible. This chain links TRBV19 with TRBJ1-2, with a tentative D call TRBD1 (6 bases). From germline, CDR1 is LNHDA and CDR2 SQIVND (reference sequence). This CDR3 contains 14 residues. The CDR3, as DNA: TGTGCCAGTAGTCCGACAGGCGCAAACCACGGCTCGGCCTTC. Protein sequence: CASSPTGANHGSAF.

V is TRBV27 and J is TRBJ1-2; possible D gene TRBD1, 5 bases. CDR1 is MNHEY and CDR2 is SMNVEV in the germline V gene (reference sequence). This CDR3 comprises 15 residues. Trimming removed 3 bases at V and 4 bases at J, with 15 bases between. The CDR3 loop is CASSFANGGSYGYTF. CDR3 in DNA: TGTGCCAGCAGTTTCGCGAACGGGGGTTCCTATGGCTACACCTTC.

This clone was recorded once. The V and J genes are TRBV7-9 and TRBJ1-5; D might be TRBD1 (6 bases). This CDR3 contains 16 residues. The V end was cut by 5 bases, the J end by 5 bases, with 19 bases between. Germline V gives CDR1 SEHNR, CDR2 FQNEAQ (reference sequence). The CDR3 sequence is CASSLGGGSQDQPQHF. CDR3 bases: TGTGCCAGCAGCCTAGGGGGGGGCAGCCAGGATCAGCCCCAGCATTTT.

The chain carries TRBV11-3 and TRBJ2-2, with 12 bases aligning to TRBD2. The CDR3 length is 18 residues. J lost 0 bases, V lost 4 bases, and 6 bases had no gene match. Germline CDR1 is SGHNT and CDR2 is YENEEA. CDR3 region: CASSSPTSGGANTGELFF. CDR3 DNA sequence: TGTGCCAGCAGCTCACCGACTAGCGGGGGAGCGAACACCGGGGAGCTGTTTTTT. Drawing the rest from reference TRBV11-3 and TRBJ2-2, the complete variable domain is EAGVVQSPRYKIIEKKQPVAFWCNPISGHNTLYWYLQNLGQGPELLIRYENEEAVDDSQLPKDRFSAERLKGVDSTLKIQPAELGDSAVYLCASSSPTSGGANTGELFFGEGSRLTVL.

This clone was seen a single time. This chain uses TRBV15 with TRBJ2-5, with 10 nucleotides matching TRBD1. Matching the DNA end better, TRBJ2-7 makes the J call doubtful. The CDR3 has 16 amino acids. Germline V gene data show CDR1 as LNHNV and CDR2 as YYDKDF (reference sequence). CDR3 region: CATSRDRTGGSYEQYF. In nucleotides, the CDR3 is TGTGCCACCAGCAGAGACCGGACAGGGGGCTCCTACGAGCAGTACTTC.